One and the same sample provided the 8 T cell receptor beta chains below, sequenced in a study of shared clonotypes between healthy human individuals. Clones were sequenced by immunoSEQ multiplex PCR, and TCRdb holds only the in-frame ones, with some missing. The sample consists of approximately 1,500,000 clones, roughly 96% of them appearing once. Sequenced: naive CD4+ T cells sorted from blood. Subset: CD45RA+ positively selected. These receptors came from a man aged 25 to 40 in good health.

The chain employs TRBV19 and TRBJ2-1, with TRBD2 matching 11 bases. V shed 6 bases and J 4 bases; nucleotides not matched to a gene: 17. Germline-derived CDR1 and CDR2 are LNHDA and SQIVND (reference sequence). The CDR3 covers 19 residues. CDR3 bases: TGTGCCAGTAGCCGGGAAAAACTAGCGGGAGTCGCAGGGTACAATGAGCAGTTCTTC. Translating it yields CASSREKLAGVAGYNEQFF.

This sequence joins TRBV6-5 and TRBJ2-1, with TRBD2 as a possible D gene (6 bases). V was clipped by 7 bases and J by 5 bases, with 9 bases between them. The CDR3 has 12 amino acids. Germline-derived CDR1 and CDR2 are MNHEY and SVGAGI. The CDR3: CASTGVDNEQFF. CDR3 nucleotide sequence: TGTGCCAGCACGGGAGTAGACAATGAGCAGTTCTTC.

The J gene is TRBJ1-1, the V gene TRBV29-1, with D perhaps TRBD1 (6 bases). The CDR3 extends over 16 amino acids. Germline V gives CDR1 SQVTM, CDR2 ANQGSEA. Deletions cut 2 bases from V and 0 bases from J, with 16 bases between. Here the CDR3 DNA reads TGCAGCGTTGAACGGGGGGCCGGGCATATGAACACTGAAGCTTTCTTT. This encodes CSVERGAGHMNTEAFF.

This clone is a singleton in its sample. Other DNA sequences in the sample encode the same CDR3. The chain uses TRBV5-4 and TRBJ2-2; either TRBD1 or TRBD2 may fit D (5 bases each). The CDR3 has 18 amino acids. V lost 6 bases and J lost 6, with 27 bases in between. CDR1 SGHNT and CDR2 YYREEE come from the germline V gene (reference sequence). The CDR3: CASTLSRPRDQHPGELFF. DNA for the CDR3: TGTGCCAGCACCCTCTCACGACCCCGGGACCAGCATCCCGGGGAGCTGTTTTTT.

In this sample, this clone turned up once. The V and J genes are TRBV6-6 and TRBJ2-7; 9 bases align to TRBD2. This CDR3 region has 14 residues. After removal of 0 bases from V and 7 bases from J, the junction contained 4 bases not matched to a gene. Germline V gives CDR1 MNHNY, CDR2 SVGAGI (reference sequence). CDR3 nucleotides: TGTGCCAGCAGTTACTCGCGGGAGGGGTCGGAGCAGTACTTC. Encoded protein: CASSYSREGSEQYF.

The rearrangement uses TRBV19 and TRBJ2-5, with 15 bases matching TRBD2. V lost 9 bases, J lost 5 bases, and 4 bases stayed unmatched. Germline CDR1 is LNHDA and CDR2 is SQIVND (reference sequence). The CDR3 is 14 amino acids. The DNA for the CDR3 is TGTGCCAGCGGACTAGCGGGAGGGTTCGAGACCCAGTACTTC. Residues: CASGLAGGFETQYF.

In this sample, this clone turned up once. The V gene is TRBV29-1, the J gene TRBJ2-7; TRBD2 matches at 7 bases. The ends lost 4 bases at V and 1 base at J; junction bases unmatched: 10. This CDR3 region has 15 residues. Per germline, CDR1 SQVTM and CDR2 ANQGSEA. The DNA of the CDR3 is TGCAGCGTTGTGGGGGGGGACTTCCTTTCCTACGAGCAGTACTTC. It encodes CSVVGGDFLSYEQYF.

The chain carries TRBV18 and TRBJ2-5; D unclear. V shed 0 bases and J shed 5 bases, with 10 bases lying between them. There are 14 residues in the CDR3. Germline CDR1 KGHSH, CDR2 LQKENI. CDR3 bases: TGTGCCAGCTCACCACCGGGCCAACCGGAGACCCAGTACTTC. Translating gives CASSPPGQPETQYF.